One sample yielded the 5 T cell receptor beta chains listed below, sequenced in a study of T cell responses to AZD1222 COVID-19 vaccine. Some clones are missing from TCRdb's copy, which holds only in-frame ones; the method was immunoSEQ multiplex PCR. The sample contains about 200,000 clones, around 94% of which appear only once. The sample in question was peripheral blood, obtained 28 days after the second dose of the MenACWY control vaccine. The receptors were sampled from an adult who received the MenACWY meningococcal vaccine as a control.

The CDR3 protein is CASSLARTAGDGYTF. DNA of the CDR3: TGTGCCAGCAGCTTGGCCAGGACAGCCGGGGATGGCTACACCTTC. The chain is built from TRBV5-4 and TRBJ1-2; D possibly corresponds to TRBD1 (6 bases). The ends were cut back, 0 bases at V and 6 bases at J, with 15 bases in the middle. Germline V gene data show CDR1 as SGHNT and CDR2 as YYREEE (reference sequence). The CDR3 runs 15 residues.

The gene calls are TRBV28 and TRBJ2-2; 9 nucleotides agree with TRBD2. The V segment lost 4 bases and the J segment 1 base; nucleotides outside the gene matches: 1. Germline loops: CDR1 MDHEN, CDR2 SYDVKM. The CDR3 contains 15 residues. CDR3 DNA: TGTGCCAGCAGTTCAGCGGGAGGGAACACCGGGGAGCTGTTTTTT. Encoded protein: CASSSAGGNTGELFF. The full variable domain, rest sourced from reference TRBV28 and TRBJ2-2, is DVKVTQSSRYLVKRTGEKVFLECVQDMDHENMFWYRQDPGLGLRLIYFSYDVKMKEKGDIPEGYSVSREKKERFSLILESASTNQTSMYLCASSSAGGNTGELFFGEGSRLTVL.

This chain links TRBV11-2 with TRBJ1-1; TRBD1 agrees at 7 bases. Germline V lookup: CDR1 SGHAT, CDR2 FQNNGV. CDR3 length: 14 residues. V shed 3 bases, J shed 6 bases, and the junction held 7 bases outside the gene matches. In DNA form, the CDR3 reads TGTGCCAGCAGCTTCGCAGGGGGGGATCCTGAAGCTTTCTTT. The encoded protein is CASSFAGGDPEAFF.

V usage is TRBV5-6 and J usage is TRBJ2-2; 8 positions agree with TRBD1. The trim removed 2 bases at V and 7 bases at J, leaving 7 bases unmatched. Germline-derived CDR1 and CDR2 are SGHDT and YYEEEE. The CDR3 has 15 residues. Written as DNA, the CDR3 is TGTGCCAGCAGCTTCGGGACAGGAGGAGTCGGGGAGCTGTTTTTT. Protein product: CASSFGTGGVGELFF.

The V call is TRBV30, the J call TRBJ1-3, with a weak D call TRBD1 (6 bases). V was clipped by 7 bases and J by 4 bases, with 17 bases between them. Germline V CDR1 and CDR2: GTSNPN, SVGIG (reference sequence). This CDR3 has 14 amino acids. This CDR3 is CASTPRGAGNTIYF. Here the CDR3 DNA reads TGTGCCTCAACCCCCAGGGGAGCGGGAAACACCATATATTTT.